This T cell receptor (beta chain) was profiled in a study of shared clonotypes between healthy human individuals. Study-wide points: The four-donor shared clonotypes exceeded non-shared clonotypes in generation probability, with non-shared ones scoring lower.

Profiled with immunoSEQ multiplex PCR; TCRdb holds only in-frame clones, not every one. The table has about 1 million clones, approximately 70% seen once; the top ten hold approximately 1.5%. In the case of this clone: What it recognizes is unknown. The same CDR3 also results from other DNA sequences found in this sample.

The CDR3 totals 14 residues. Germline CDR1 and CDR2: SEHNR and FQNEAQ (reference sequence). V gave up 1 base and J gave up 2 bases, with 8 bases separating them. The sample consisted of memory CD4+ T cells sorted from blood. Subset given: CD45RA-negative fraction. The V call is TRBV7-9, the J call TRBJ1-1; D unresolved. The sequence derives from a man younger than 35 in good health. CDR3 sequence reads: CASSLGTANTEAFF. In DNA form, the CDR3 reads TGTGCCAGCAGCTTAGGGACGGCTAACACTGAAGCTTTCTTT.